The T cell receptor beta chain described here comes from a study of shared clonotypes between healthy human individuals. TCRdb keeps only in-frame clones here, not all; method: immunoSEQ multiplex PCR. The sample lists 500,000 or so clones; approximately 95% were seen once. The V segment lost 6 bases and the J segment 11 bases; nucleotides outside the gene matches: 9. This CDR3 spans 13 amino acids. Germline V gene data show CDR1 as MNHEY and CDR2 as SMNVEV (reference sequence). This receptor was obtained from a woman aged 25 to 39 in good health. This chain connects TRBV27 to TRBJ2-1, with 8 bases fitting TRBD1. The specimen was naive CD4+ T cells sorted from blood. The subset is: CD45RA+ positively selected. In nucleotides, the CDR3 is TGTGCCAGCAGCACAACCCAGGGGGCGAAGCAGTTCTTC. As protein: CASSTTQGAKQFF.